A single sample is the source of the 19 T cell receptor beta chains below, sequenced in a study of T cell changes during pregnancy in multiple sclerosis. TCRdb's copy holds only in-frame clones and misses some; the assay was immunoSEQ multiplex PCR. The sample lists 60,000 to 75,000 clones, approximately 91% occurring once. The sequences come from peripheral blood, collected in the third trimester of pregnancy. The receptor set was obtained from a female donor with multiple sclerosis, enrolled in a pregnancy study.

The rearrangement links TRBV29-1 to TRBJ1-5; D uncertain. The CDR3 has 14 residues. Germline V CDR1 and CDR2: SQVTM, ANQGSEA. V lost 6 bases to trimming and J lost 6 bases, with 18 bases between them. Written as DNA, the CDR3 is TGCAGCGTCGGAGGCGGAGGGTCTGGTCAGCCCCAGCATTTT. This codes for CSVGGGGSGQPQHF.

The CDR3 region has the DNA TGTGCCAGCAGTTACTCGACTCCAAACTCCTACAATGAGCAGTTCTTC. Its translation: CASSYSTPNSYNEQFF. This rearrangement joins TRBV6-5 to TRBJ2-1; no reliable D call. CDR1 MNHEY and CDR2 SVGAGI come from the germline V gene. The ends were cut back, 0 bases at V and 0 bases at J, with 9 bases in the middle. This CDR3 region has 16 residues.

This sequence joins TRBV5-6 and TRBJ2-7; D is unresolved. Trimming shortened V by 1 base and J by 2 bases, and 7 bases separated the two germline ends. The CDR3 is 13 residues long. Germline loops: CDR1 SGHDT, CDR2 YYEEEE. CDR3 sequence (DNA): TGTGCCAGCAGCTTGCCCACAGCCTACGAGCAGTACTTC. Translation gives CASSLPTAYEQYF.

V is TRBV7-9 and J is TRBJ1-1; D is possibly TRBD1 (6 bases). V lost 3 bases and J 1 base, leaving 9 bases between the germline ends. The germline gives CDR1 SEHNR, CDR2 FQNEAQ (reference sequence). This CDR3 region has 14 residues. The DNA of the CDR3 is TGTGCCAGCAGCTTTGACAGGTGGAACACTGAAGCTTTCTTT. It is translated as CASSFDRWNTEAFF.

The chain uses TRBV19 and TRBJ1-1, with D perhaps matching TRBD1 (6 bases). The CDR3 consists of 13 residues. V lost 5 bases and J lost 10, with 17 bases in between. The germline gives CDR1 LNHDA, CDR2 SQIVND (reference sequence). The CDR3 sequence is CASSPGHPGRAFF. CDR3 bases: TGTGCCAGTAGTCCGGGACACCCAGGTCGAGCTTTCTTT.

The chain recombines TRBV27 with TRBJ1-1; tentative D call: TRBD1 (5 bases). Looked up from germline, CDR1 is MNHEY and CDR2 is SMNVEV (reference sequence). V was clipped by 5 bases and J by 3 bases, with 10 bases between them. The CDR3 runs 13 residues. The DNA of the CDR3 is TGTGCCAGCAGTCTGCAGGGCTACACTGAAGCTTTCTTT. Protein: CASSLQGYTEAFF.

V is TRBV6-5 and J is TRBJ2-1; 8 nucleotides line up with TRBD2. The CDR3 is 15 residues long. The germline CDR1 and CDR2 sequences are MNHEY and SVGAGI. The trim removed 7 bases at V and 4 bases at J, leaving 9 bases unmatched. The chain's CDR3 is CASTRRGGTYNEQFF. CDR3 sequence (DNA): TGTGCCAGCACCAGACGCGGGGGGACTTACAATGAGCAGTTCTTC.

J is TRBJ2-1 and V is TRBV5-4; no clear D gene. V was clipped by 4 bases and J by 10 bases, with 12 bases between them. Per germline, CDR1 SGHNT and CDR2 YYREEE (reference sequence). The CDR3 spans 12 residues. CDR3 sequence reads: CASSLHRGEQFF. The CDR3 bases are TGTGCCAGCAGCCTCCATCGAGGAGAGCAGTTCTTC.

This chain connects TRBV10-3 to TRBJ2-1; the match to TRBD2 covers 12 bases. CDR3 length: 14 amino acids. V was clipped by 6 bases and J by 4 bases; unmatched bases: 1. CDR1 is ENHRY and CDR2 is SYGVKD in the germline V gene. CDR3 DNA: TGTGCCATCAGGACTAGCGGGGGTTACAATGAGCAGTTCTTC. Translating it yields CAIRTSGGYNEQFF.

CDR3 bases: TGTGCCAGCAGTCTCCACAATGAGCAGTTCTTC. The encoded protein is CASSLHNEQFF. The V and J genes are TRBV27 and TRBJ2-1, with D uncertain. The CDR3 is 11 residues long. CDR1 MNHEY and CDR2 SMNVEV come from the germline V gene (reference sequence). The V gene lost 5 bases and the J gene lost 5 bases, with 4 bases spanning the gap.

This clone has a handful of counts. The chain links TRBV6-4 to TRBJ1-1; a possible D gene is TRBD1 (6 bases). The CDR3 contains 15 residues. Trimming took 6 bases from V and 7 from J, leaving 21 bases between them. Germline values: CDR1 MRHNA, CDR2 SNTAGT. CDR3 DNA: TGTGCCAGCAGGGACAGAGACGTAGCTGTTAATGAAGCTTTCTTT. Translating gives CASRDRDVAVNEAFF.

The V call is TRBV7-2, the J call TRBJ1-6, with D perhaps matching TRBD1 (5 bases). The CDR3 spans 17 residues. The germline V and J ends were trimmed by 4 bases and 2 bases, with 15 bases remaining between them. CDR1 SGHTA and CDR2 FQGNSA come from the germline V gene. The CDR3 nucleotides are TGTGCCAGCAGCTGGTGGACACAAGGACCCTATAATTCACCCCTCCACTTT. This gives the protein CASSWWTQGPYNSPLHF.

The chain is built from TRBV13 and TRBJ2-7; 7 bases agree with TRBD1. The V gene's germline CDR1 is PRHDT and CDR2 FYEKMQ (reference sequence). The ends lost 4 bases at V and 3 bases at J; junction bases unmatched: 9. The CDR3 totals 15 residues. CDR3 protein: CASSSSGTERYEQYF. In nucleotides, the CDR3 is TGTGCCAGCAGCTCCTCCGGGACAGAGCGCTACGAGCAGTACTTC. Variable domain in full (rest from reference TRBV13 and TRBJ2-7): AAGVIQSPRHLIKEKRETATLKCYPIPRHDTVYWYQQGPGQDPQFLISFYEKMQSDKGSIPDRFSAQQFSDYHSELNMSSLELGDSALYFCASSSSGTERYEQYFGPGTRLTVT.

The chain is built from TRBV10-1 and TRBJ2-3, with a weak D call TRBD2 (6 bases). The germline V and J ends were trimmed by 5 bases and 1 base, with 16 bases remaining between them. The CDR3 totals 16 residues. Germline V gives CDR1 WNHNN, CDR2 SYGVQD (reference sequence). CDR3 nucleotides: TGCGCCAGCAGTCCCCTCTTCGGAGGGGGCACAGATACGCAGTATTTT. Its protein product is CASSPLFGGGTDTQYF.

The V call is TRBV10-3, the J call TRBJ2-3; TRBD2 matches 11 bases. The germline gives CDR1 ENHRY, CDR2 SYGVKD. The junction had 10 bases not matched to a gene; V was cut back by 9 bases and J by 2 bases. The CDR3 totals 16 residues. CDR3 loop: CAISSGGRSLTDTQYF. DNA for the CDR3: TGTGCCATTTCTAGCGGGGGGCGATCCCTCACAGATACGCAGTATTTT.

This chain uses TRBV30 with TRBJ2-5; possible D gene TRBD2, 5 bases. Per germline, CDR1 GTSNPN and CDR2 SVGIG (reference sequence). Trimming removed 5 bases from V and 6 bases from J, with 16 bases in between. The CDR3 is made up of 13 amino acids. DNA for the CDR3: TGTGCCTGGGCCCCGGATCTCGGGAAGACCCAGTACTTC. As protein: CAWAPDLGKTQYF.

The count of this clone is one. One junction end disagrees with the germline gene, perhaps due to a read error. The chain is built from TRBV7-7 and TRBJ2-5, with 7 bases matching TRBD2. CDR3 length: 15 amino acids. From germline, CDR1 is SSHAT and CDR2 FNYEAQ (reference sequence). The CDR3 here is CASSQRGVLGETQYF. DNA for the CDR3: TGTGCTAGCAGCCAACGGGGGGTACTTGGAGAGACCCAGTACTTC.

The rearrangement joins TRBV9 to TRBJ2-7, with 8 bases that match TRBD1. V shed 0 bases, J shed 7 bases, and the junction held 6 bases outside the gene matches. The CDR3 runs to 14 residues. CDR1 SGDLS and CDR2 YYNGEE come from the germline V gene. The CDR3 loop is CASSVGQGAGEQYF. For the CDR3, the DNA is TGTGCCAGCAGCGTAGGGCAGGGGGCGGGAGAGCAGTACTTC. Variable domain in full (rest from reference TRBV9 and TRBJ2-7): DSGVTQTPKHLITATGQRVTLRCSPRSGDLSVYWYQQSLDQGLQFLIQYYNGEERAKGNILERFSAQQFPDLHSELNLSSLELGDSALYFCASSVGQGAGEQYFGPGTRLTVT.

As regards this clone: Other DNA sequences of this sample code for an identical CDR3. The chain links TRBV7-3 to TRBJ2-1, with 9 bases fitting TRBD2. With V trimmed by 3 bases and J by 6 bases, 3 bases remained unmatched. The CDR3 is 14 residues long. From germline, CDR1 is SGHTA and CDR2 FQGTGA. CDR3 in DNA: TGTGCCAGCAGCTTTAGCGGGGGATCCAATGAGCAGTTCTTC. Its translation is CASSFSGGSNEQFF.